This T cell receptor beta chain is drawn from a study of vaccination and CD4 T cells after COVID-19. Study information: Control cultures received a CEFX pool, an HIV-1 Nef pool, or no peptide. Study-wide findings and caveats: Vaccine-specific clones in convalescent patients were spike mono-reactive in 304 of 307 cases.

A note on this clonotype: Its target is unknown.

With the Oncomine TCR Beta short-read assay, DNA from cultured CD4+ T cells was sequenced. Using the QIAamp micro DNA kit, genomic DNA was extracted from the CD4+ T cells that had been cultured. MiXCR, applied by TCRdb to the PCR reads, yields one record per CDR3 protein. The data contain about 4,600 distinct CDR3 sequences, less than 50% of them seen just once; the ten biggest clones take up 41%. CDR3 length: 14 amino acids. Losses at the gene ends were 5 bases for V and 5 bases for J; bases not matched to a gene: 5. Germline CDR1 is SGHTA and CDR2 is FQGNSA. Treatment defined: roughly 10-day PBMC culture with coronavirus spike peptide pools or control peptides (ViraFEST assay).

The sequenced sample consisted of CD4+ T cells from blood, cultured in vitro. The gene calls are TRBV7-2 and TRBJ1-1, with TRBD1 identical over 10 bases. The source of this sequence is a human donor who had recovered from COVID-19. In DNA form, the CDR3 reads TGTGCCAGCAGCCTCCGACAGGGGGCGACTGAAGCTTTCTTT. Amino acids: CASSLRQGATEAFF.